These 32 T cell receptor beta chains were all obtained from the same sample, sequenced in a study of technical replicates of blood from a few donors. Measured with immunoSEQ multiplex PCR; TCRdb has only the in-frame clones, and not every one. The repertoire holds about 74,000 clones, with approximately 95% as singletons. Material: T cells isolated from PBMCs. These TCRs come from a human donor in good health.

V gene TRBV4-1 combines with J gene TRBJ1-1; maybe TRBD1 (6 bases). The CDR3 has 17 amino acids. V shed 1 base and J shed 4 bases, with 19 bases lying between them. CDR1 MGHRA and CDR2 YSYEKL come from the germline V gene. In DNA, the CDR3 is TGCGCCAGCAGCCAAGGGCTCTGGGGGCTAGGGTTCACTGAAGCTTTCTTT. It encodes CASSQGLWGLGFTEAFF.

The genes are TRBV28 and TRBJ2-5, with a possible D match to TRBD2 (5 bases). The CDR3 has 15 residues. Germline V gives CDR1 MDHEN, CDR2 SYDVKM. Deletions cut 3 bases from V and 2 bases from J, with 13 bases between. CDR3 coding DNA: TGTGCCAGCAGTTTCCTCCTAGCAAATCAAGAGACCCAGTACTTC. This sequence encodes CASSFLLANQETQYF.

The chain recombines TRBV29-1 with TRBJ1-1, with TRBD1 matching over 9 bases. The V gene's germline CDR1 is SQVTM and CDR2 ANQGSEA. V was clipped by 6 bases and J by 4 bases; unmatched bases: 3. The CDR3 loop spans 12 amino acids. Here the CDR3 DNA reads TGCAGCGTCGCGACAGGGGGCACTGAAGCTTTCTTT. It yields the protein CSVATGGTEAFF.

V and J are TRBV7-8 and TRBJ1-1; no firm D call. The germline gives CDR1 SGHVS, CDR2 FQNEAQ. V lost 0 bases, J lost 4 bases, and 9 bases lay in between. The CDR3 consists of 14 residues. The CDR3 bases are TGTGCCAGCAGCTTAGCGGAGGTTAGCACTGAAGCTTTCTTT. Protein sequence: CASSLAEVSTEAFF.

The chain couples TRBV5-5 to TRBJ1-3; tentative D call: TRBD1 (6 bases). V dropped 0 bases and J dropped 4 bases, with 14 bases sitting between them. Germline V gene sequence: CDR1 SGHKS, CDR2 YYEKEE (reference sequence). This CDR3 has 16 residues. DNA for the CDR3: TGTGCCAGCAGCTTGGTCACAGGGTCGGCCGGAAACACCATATATTTT. Its translation: CASSLVTGSAGNTIYF.

This sequence joins TRBV10-1 and TRBJ2-1; tentative D call: TRBD1 (6 bases). CDR3 length equals 16 residues. Trimming took 6 bases from V and 0 from J, leaving 15 bases between them. Germline CDR1 and CDR2: WNHNN and SYGVQD (reference sequence). The CDR3 sequence is CASSGAGTSSYNEQFF. Here the CDR3 DNA reads TGCGCCAGCAGCGGGGCCGGGACAAGCTCCTACAATGAGCAGTTCTTC.

The genes are TRBV5-4 and TRBJ2-3; unclear D gene. The CDR3 is 12 amino acids. Between the trimmed V and J ends, which lost 0 bases and 4 bases, there was a span of 3 bases. Germline lookup yields CDR1 SGHNT and CDR2 YYREEE (reference sequence). For the CDR3, the DNA is TGTGCCAGCAGCTTGGTAGCAGATACGCAGTATTTT. It is translated as CASSLVADTQYF. The full variable domain, completed using reference TRBV5-4 and TRBJ2-3, is ETGVTQSPTHLIKTRGQQVTLRCSSQSGHNTVSWYQQALGQGPQFIFQYYREEENGRGNFPPRFSGLQFPNYSSELNVNALELDDSALYLCASSLVADTQYFGPGTRLTVL.

The CDR3 region has the DNA TGCGCCAGCAGCCTGACAGCCCGAGGGGAGCTGTTTTTT. Amino acid sequence: CASSLTARGELFF. J is TRBJ2-2 and V is TRBV4-1; D is possibly TRBD1 (5 bases). The germline V and J ends were trimmed by 4 bases and 8 bases, with 11 bases remaining between them. The CDR3 spans 13 residues. Germline-derived CDR1 and CDR2 are MGHRA and YSYEKL.

In its sample, this clone was seen once. The chain carries TRBV5-1 and TRBJ2-3, with 7 bases lining up with TRBD2. This CDR3 has 15 amino acids. The V gene's germline CDR1 is SGHRS and CDR2 YFSETQ. Trimming took 3 bases from V and 3 from J; bases not matched to a gene: 7. The CDR3 bases are TGCGCCAGCAGCTGGGACTATCGTCCGACAGATACGCAGTATTTT. Translating gives CASSWDYRPTDTQYF.

The V and J genes are TRBV28 and TRBJ2-7; 13 nucleotides match TRBD2. This CDR3 region has 15 residues. CDR1 is MDHEN, CDR2 SYDVKM, per germline. The V segment lost 6 bases and the J segment 9 bases; nucleotides outside the gene matches: 11. CDR3 DNA sequence: TGTGCCAGCAGCCAACTAGCGGGAGGGTTGGAGAGGCAGTACTTC. It yields the protein CASSQLAGGLERQYF.

This chain joins TRBV9 and TRBJ2-7, with D possibly being TRBD2 (6 bases). Trimming pared 0 bases from V and 2 bases from J, leaving 15 bases between. Germline V gene lookup returns CDR1 SGDLS and CDR2 YYNGEE. The CDR3 covers 16 residues. CDR3 amino acids: CASSVGSGTPAYEQYF. CDR3 DNA sequence: TGTGCCAGCAGCGTAGGATCCGGGACTCCGGCCTACGAGCAGTACTTC. Full variable domain (missing parts from reference TRBV9 and TRBJ2-7): DSGVTQTPKHLITATGQRVTLRCSPRSGDLSVYWYQQSLDQGLQFLIQYYNGEERAKGNILERFSAQQFPDLHSELNLSSLELGDSALYFCASSVGSGTPAYEQYFGPGTRLTVT.

The chain is built from TRBV28 and TRBJ2-1; 14 nucleotides match TRBD2. V lost 4 bases to trimming and J lost 7 bases; unmatched junction nucleotides: 6. The CDR3 consists of 16 residues. Germline V gives CDR1 MDHEN, CDR2 SYDVKM. The CDR3 is CASSSPGLAGDNEQFF. In DNA form, the CDR3 reads TGTGCCAGCAGTTCACCGGGACTAGCGGGAGATAATGAGCAGTTCTTC.

The rearrangement joins TRBV28 to TRBJ2-5; the match to TRBD2 covers 11 bases. Looked up from germline, CDR1 is MDHEN and CDR2 is SYDVKM. This CDR3 region has 14 residues. The V and J ends lost 9 bases and 4 bases, in that order; junction bases with no gene match: 7. CDR3 DNA: TGTGCCAGTTATAGCGGGGGGGGAAGAGAGACCCAGTACTTC. This translates into CASYSGGGRETQYF.

The CDR3 loop is CASSYRPGELFF. CDR3 in DNA: TGTGCCAGCAGCTACAGGCCGGGGGAGCTGTTTTTT. The V call is TRBV11-3, the J call TRBJ2-2; D perhaps matches TRBD1 (5 bases). The CDR3 totals 12 residues. V lost 4 bases, J lost 8 bases, and 8 bases lay in between. Germline V lookup: CDR1 SGHNT, CDR2 YENEEA.

The chain recombines TRBV19 with TRBJ1-2, with D unclear. This CDR3 spans 12 amino acids. Trimming took off 3 bases at V and 9 bases at J, with 11 bases between the two ends. From germline, CDR1 is LNHDA and CDR2 SQIVND (reference sequence). The CDR3 sequence is CASSISQASYTF. The CDR3 region has the DNA TGTGCCAGTAGTATCAGTCAGGCAAGCTACACCTTC.

This clone was seen only once. The chain is built from TRBV6-1 and TRBJ2-1, with 9 bases fitting TRBD1. CDR1 is MNHNS, CDR2 SASEGT, per germline. Trimming took 0 bases from V and 9 from J; bases not matched to a gene: 6. There are 15 residues in the CDR3. The CDR3 here is CASSEAQGQGFEQFF. The CDR3 DNA reads TGTGCCAGCAGTGAAGCGCAGGGACAGGGTTTTGAGCAGTTCTTC.

V is TRBV10-3 and J is TRBJ2-1, with 12 positions matching TRBD2. Germline V CDR1 and CDR2: ENHRY, SYGVKD. J lost 6 bases, V lost 5 bases, and 8 bases had no gene match. CDR3 size: 16 residues. Here the CDR3 reads CAISSSTSGSLNEQFF. In nucleotides, the CDR3 is TGTGCCATCAGTTCCTCGACTAGCGGGAGTCTCAATGAGCAGTTCTTC.

The chain is built from TRBV28 and TRBJ2-7, with 8 bases identical to TRBD1. Germline V gene lookup returns CDR1 MDHEN and CDR2 SYDVKM. J lost 0 bases, V lost 6 bases, and 7 bases had no gene match. CDR3 length equals 15 residues. CDR3 bases: TGTGCCAGCAGACCCTGGACAGGGCCCTCCTACGAGCAGTACTTC. This encodes CASRPWTGPSYEQYF.

V gene TRBV9 combines with J gene TRBJ2-1; D is possibly TRBD1 (6 bases). In germline, CDR1 is SGDLS, CDR2 YYNGEE. The CDR3 length is 13 residues. The V end was cut by 9 bases, the J end by 8 bases, with 18 bases between. This chain's CDR3 is CATYTGSYHEQFF. The CDR3 DNA is TGTGCCACCTACACAGGGTCGTATCATGAGCAGTTCTTC.

The chain is built from TRBV7-8 and TRBJ1-1; 8 bases agree with TRBD1. The CDR3 extends over 14 amino acids. Trimming removed 4 bases from V and 7 bases from J; junction bases left unmatched: 8. Looked up from germline, CDR1 is SGHVS and CDR2 is FQNEAQ. The CDR3 DNA reads TGTGCCAGCAGCTCCGGGACAGGAAGCATTGAAGCTTTCTTT. As protein: CASSSGTGSIEAFF.

The V gene is TRBV21-1, the J gene TRBJ2-1; the D call in the table, TRBD1, was not verified against the DNA. TRBV21-1 is deemed a pseudogene. The CDR3 runs to 16 residues. CDR3 bases: TGTGCCAGCAGCAAAAGGTCGGACAGGGTATACAATGAGCAGTTCTTC. Translation: CASSKRSDRVYNEQFF.

V is TRBV5-4 and J is TRBJ2-1, with 11 bases fitting TRBD1. CDR1 SGHNT and CDR2 YYREEE come from the germline V gene (reference sequence). CDR3 length equals 15 residues. V shed 2 bases and J 5 bases; nucleotides not matched to a gene: 3. CDR3 loop: CASSFGTGGDNEQFF. DNA for the CDR3: TGTGCCAGCAGCTTTGGGACAGGGGGAGACAATGAGCAGTTCTTC. The whole variable domain, filled in from reference TRBV5-4 and TRBJ2-1, reads ETGVTQSPTHLIKTRGQQVTLRCSSQSGHNTVSWYQQALGQGPQFIFQYYREEENGRGNFPPRFSGLQFPNYSSELNVNALELDDSALYLCASSFGTGGDNEQFFGPGTRLTVL.

The genes are TRBV7-8 and TRBJ1-6, with D possibly being TRBD1 (6 bases). Trimming pared 4 bases from V and 10 bases from J, leaving 17 bases between. Germline assignment: CDR1 SGHVS and CDR2 FQNEAQ. The CDR3 runs 15 residues. CDR3 sequence: CASSYSEEGGSPLHF. The CDR3, as DNA: TGTGCCAGCAGCTATTCAGAGGAAGGGGGATCACCCCTCCACTTT.

V is TRBV29-1 and J is TRBJ1-1; a weak D match, TRBD1 (6 bases). The CDR3 has 12 residues. Germline CDR1 and CDR2: SQVTM and ANQGSEA. With 7 bases removed from V and 4 bases from J, the gap between germline ends came to 13 bases. The CDR3 reads CSATQGVTEAFF. In nucleotides, the CDR3 is TGCAGCGCGACACAGGGAGTCACTGAAGCTTTCTTT.

This clone has a single count. The chain employs TRBV7-9 and TRBJ1-2, with TRBD1 as a possible D gene (5 bases). Germline V gene sequence: CDR1 SEHNR, CDR2 FQNEAQ (reference sequence). V dropped 1 base and J dropped 8 bases, with 11 bases sitting between them. The CDR3 sequence is 13 residues long. The CDR3 bases are TGTGCCAGCAGCTTAGATCGCCAGGGAGGCTACACCTTC. Amino acids: CASSLDRQGGYTF.

The chain has TRBV27 and TRBJ2-7; weak D call: TRBD1 (7 bases). The CDR3 has 14 amino acids. The germline CDR1 and CDR2 sequences are MNHEY and SMNVEV (reference sequence). The ends were cut back, 4 bases at V and 6 bases at J, with 16 bases in the middle. The CDR3 loop reads CASSSAGQSREQYF. The CDR3 DNA sequence: TGTGCCAGCAGTTCCGCGGGACAGTCCCGCGAGCAGTACTTC.

V and J are TRBV6-4 and TRBJ1-6; D is unresolved. V was trimmed by 3 bases and J by 6 bases, leaving 15 bases between them. CDR3 size: 16 residues. Germline V gene lookup returns CDR1 MRHNA and CDR2 SNTAGT. In nucleotides, the CDR3 is TGTGCCAGCAGTGAGAAACAGTGGAAGATTAATTCACCCCTCCACTTT. Its translation: CASSEKQWKINSPLHF.

This chain joins TRBV5-1 and TRBJ1-2; 9 nucleotides line up with TRBD1. This CDR3 has 14 amino acids. Germline V gene lookup returns CDR1 SGHRS and CDR2 YFSETQ. Germline trimming cut 5 bases from V and 7 bases from J; bases unmatched to any gene: 9. Written as DNA, the CDR3 is TGCGCCAGCAGTTCGGACAGGGGTAGGAGTGGCTACACCTTC. Protein: CASSSDRGRSGYTF. The complete variable domain, with remaining parts taken from reference TRBV5-1 and TRBJ1-2, reads KAGVTQTPRYLIKTRGQQVTLSCSPISGHRSVSWYQQTPGQGLQFLFEYFSETQRNKGNFPGRFSGRQFSNSRSEMNVSTLELGDSALYLCASSSDRGRSGYTFGSGTRLTVV.

This chain joins TRBV6-5 and TRBJ1-6, with D unclear. CDR1 is MNHEY and CDR2 is SVGAGI in the germline V gene. V was trimmed by 2 bases and J by 10 bases, leaving 15 bases between them. The CDR3 is 15 residues long. In DNA form, the CDR3 reads TGTGCCAGCAGTTACGATAGCGGAATTTACTCACCCCTCCACTTT. This sequence encodes CASSYDSGIYSPLHF.

This clone came up a few times. The V and J genes are TRBV19 and TRBJ1-5; unclear D gene. CDR3 length: 11 amino acids. The germline gives CDR1 LNHDA, CDR2 SQIVND (reference sequence). Trimming pared 9 bases from V and 6 bases from J, leaving 9 bases between. CDR3 sequence: CASGAAQPQHF. CDR3 DNA sequence: TGTGCCAGCGGAGCAGCTCAGCCCCAGCATTTT.

This clone was recorded once. This chain joins TRBV9 and TRBJ1-1; 7 bases align to TRBD1. Unmatched junction bases numbered 6, after V lost 3 bases and J lost 1 base. CDR1 and CDR2 from the germline V gene are SGDLS and YYNGEE. CDR3 size: 15 residues. The CDR3: CASSGQGLPNTEAFF. CDR3 DNA sequence: TGTGCCAGCAGCGGACAGGGTCTACCGAACACTGAAGCTTTCTTT.

The genes are TRBV9 and TRBJ2-1, with 7 bases matching TRBD2. Germline CDR1 reads SGDLS; CDR2 reads YYNGEE. The CDR3 sequence is 16 residues long. V gave up 0 bases and J gave up 7 bases; unmatched junction bases: 10. The CDR3 coding sequence is TGTGCCAGCAGCGTAGCGGGGGGTGGTCGCGGGAATGAGCAGTTCTTC. Protein sequence: CASSVAGGGRGNEQFF.